This is a list of T cell receptor beta chains from one sample in a study of post-analysis software for immune sequencing data. TCRdb re-analysed the PCR reads in MiXCR, keeping a single row per CDR3 protein. The table shows 500,000 to 600,000 distinct CDR3 sequences, with about 40% occurring only once. Sequencing used blood. The source is a girl between 5 and 17 years old with multiple sclerosis. CDR3s include the opening cysteine and the closing phenylalanine or tryptophan. The D gene is left open where the match is weak. Clone size is stated in some rows and not others, as once, few, many or a class when expanded.

D	size	V	length	J	DNA	CDR3
TRBD1	.	TRBV2	15	TRBJ2-7	TGTGCCAGCAGCCCCAGAGGGACAGGGGCCTACGAGCAGTACTTC	CASSPRGTGAYEQYF
.	.	TRBV5-1	18	TRBJ2-3	TGCGCCAGCAGCTTGGATCGGGCCCATGTGATTAGCACAGATACGCAGTATTTT	CASSLDRAHVISTDTQYF
TRBD2	few	TRBV4-1	16	TRBJ2-7	TGCGCCAGCAGCCAAGATCGGACTAGCGTGGCCTACGAGCAGTACTTC	CASSQDRTSVAYEQYF
.	.	TRBV30	14	TRBJ2-3	TGTGCCTGGAGTGTACTTTCGGGAACAGATACGCAGTATTTT	CAWSVLSGTDTQYF
TRBD1	.	TRBV7-9	16	TRBJ2-1	TGTGCCAGCAGCCCAGGCGGGACAGGGGGCCTCAATGAGCAGTTCTTC	CASSPGGTGGLNEQFF
TRBD2	.	TRBV7-2	16	TRBJ2-2	TGTGCCAGCAGCGCCAGGCGGGGGGCGAACACCGGGGAGCTGTTTTTT	CASSARRGANTGELFF
.	many	TRBV20-1	16	TRBJ2-6	TGCAGTGCTAGAGATCACGGGGGCTCTGGGGCCAACGTCCTGACTTTC	CSARDHGGSGANVLTF
TRBD1	few	TRBV29-1	13	TRBJ1-2	TGCAGCGTAAGCGACAGGGAAGACTATGGCTACACCTTC	CSVSDREDYGYTF
.	.	TRBV29-1	12	TRBJ2-3	TGCAGCGTTGAGAGCGGTGGGGATACGCAGTATTTT	CSVESGGDTQYF
TRBD1	.	TRBV6-5	16	TRBJ2-7	TGTGCCAGCAGACCCATGGACAGGGACCTCTCCTACGAGCAGTACTTC	CASRPMDRDLSYEQYF
TRBD1	.	TRBV10-3	15	TRBJ1-5	TGTGCCATCAGTGAGGGGGCAGGGGGAGATCAGCCCCAGCATTTT	CAISEGAGGDQPQHF
.	few	TRBV12-3/TRBV12-4	12	TRBJ1-2	TGTGCCAGCAGTTGGGCTGGGCATGGCTACACCTTC	CASSWAGHGYTF
.	.	TRBV12-3/TRBV12-4	12	TRBJ1-5	TGTGCCAGCAGTTGGTTGGGTCAGCCCCAGCATTTT	CASSWLGQPQHF
.	few	TRBV7-9	13	TRBJ1-2	TGTGCCAGCACTCCAACCCCCCCAGATGGCTACACCTTC	CASTPTPPDGYTF
.	.	TRBV11-2	17	TRBJ1-2	TGTGCCAGCCGGCGACCAGGGAACAGGCGATCTAACTATGGCTACACCTTC	CASRRPGNRRSNYGYTF
TRBD1	.	TRBV5-1	15	TRBJ2-7	TGCGCCAGCAGCCCCATGGGACAGAGAACCTACGAGCAGTACTTC	CASSPMGQRTYEQYF
.	.	TRBV19	13	TRBJ2-7	TGTGCCAGTAGTATAGGTCGCGGATACGAGCAGTACTTC	CASSIGRGYEQYF
.	.	TRBV7-8	16	TRBJ2-2	TGTGCCAGCAGCTTAGCATCCGGGTCGGCCACCGGGGAGCTGTTTTTT	CASSLASGSATGELFF
TRBD1	few	TRBV6-1	15	TRBJ2-7	TGTGCCAGCAGCGGGGGGACAGGGCCTTCGGGCGAGCAGTACTTC	CASSGGTGPSGEQYF
.	.	TRBV7-4	17	TRBJ2-7	TGTGCCAGCAGCTTAAGGGGCAGGGGCGGCGAAGCCTACGAGCAGTACTTC	CASSLRGRGGEAYEQYF
.	.	TRBV7-2	13	TRBJ2-7	TGTGCCAGCAGCTTCGACAGACCCTACGAGCAGTACTTC	CASSFDRPYEQYF
.	.	TRBV12-3/TRBV12-4	15	TRBJ2-5	TGTGCCAGCAACCCGACCCGTGAGATATCTGGGACCCAGTACTTC	CASNPTREISGTQYF
.	.	TRBV20-1	12	TRBJ2-7	TGCAGTGCAGCCAGGCATGCGTCCGAGCAGTACTTC	CSAARHASEQYF
.	few	TRBV7-9	15	TRBJ2-7	TGTGCCAGCAGCTCTTTCCCGGAACAGTTCTACGAGCAGTACTTC	CASSSFPEQFYEQYF
TRBD1	few	TRBV12-5	14	TRBJ2-1	TGTGCTAGTGAAACAGGGGATTCGATAAATGAGCAGTTCTTC	CASETGDSINEQFF
TRBD2	.	TRBV6-1	14	TRBJ2-5	TGTGCCAGCAGCGATCTAGCGGTACAAGAGACCCAGTACTTC	CASSDLAVQETQYF
.	few	TRBV20-1	13	TRBJ2-7	TGCAGTGCTAGACAGAAACAAGCCTACGAGCAGTACTTC	CSARQKQAYEQYF
.	.	TRBV10-3	12	TRBJ1-5	TGTGCCATCAGTGAGCCCAATCAGCCCCAGCATTTT	CAISEPNQPQHF
.	.	TRBV20-1	14	TRBJ1-4	TGCAGTGCTCCTAATAGGGAGGGCAAAGAAAAACTGTTTTTT	CSAPNREGKEKLFF
TRBD1	.	TRBV2	15	TRBJ2-1	TGTGCCAGCAGGGAAACAGGGGATCCCTACAATGAGCAGTTCTTC	CASRETGDPYNEQFF
TRBD1	.	TRBV12-3/TRBV12-4	16	TRBJ2-7	TGTGCCAGCAGCCCCACCCCGGGACAGGGGTCCAACGAGCAGTACTTC	CASSPTPGQGSNEQYF
.	.	TRBV29-1	11	TRBJ1-3	TGCAGCTACCAGGCCGGAAACACCATATATTTT	CSYQAGNTIYF
TRBD2	.	TRBV5-4	15	TRBJ2-5	TGTGCCAGCAGCGGCGGGAGGGAGAGACAAGAGACCCAGTACTTC	CASSGGRERQETQYF
.	few	TRBV10-3	11	TRBJ2-1	TGTGCCATCACGGACCGGCATGAGCAGTTCTTC	CAITDRHEQFF
TRBD2	few	TRBV20-1	15	TRBJ2-3	TGCAGTGCTATCCTAGCGGGAGGGCGGGTAGATACGCAGTATTTT	CSAILAGGRVDTQYF
.	.	TRBV12-3/TRBV12-4	15	TRBJ2-1	TGTGCCAGCAGTTTGGGACAAGGTAGTCACGATGAGCAGTTCTTC	CASSLGQGSHDEQFF
.	few	TRBV6-5	17	TRBJ2-3	TGTGCCAGCAGCTATACTTTAGCGGTGGAGAGGACAGATACGCAGTATTTT	CASSYTLAVERTDTQYF
.	.	TRBV12-3/TRBV12-4	13	TRBJ2-5	TGTGCCACCGGGAGAGGGGCAGGGGAGACCCAGTACTTC	CATGRGAGETQYF
TRBD1	.	TRBV3-1	15	TRBJ2-1	TGTGCCAGTAGCCAGGATCACAGGGGGCCGGGTGAGCAGTTCTTC	CASSQDHRGPGEQFF
.	few	TRBV12-3/TRBV12-4	13	TRBJ1-2	TGTGCCAGCAGTTTAGAAGAAAATTATGGCTACACCTTC	CASSLEENYGYTF
.	.	TRBV29-1	11	TRBJ2-3	TGCAGCGTTCGAGGGTACGATACGCAGGATTTT	CSVRGYDTQDF
TRBD1	.	TRBV5-1	19	TRBJ2-3	TGCGCCAGCAGCTTATCCGGGACAGGGGGCGCGGGGGTCACAGATACGCAGTATTTT	CASSLSGTGGAGVTDTQYF
TRBD2	.	TRBV4-1	19	TRBJ2-5	TGCGCCAGCAGCCAAGGATCTACTAGCGGAGCCATCGTCGGAGAGACCCAGTACTTC	CASSQGSTSGAIVGETQYF
TRBD2	.	TRBV4-2	15	TRBJ2-1	TGTGCCAGCAGCCTGAGCGGGGGGGCAGCGAGTGAGCAGTTCTTC	CASSLSGGAASEQFF
.	few	TRBV6-1	16	TRBJ2-5	TGTGCCAGCAGCCTTTCAACTAGTTTCGGGGGAGAGACCCAGTACTTC	CASSLSTSFGGETQYF
TRBD1	.	TRBV6-5	13	TRBJ1-1	TGTGCCAGTTCACAGGGGGTATCTTTTGAAGCTTTCTTT	CASSQGVSFEAFF
TRBD1	.	TRBV19	12	TRBJ1-2	TGTGCCAGTTCTCCGGGACAGGGGCGCTACACCTTC	CASSPGQGRYTF
TRBD2	.	TRBV7-6	17	TRBJ2-7	TGTGCCAGCAGCTTAGAGTCGGGGGGGCTGAGCTCCTACGAGCAGTACTTC	CASSLESGGLSSYEQYF
.	.	TRBV20-1	14	TRBJ2-7	TGCAGTGCATGGGCGGCGGAGAGATCCTACGAGCAGTACTTC	CSAWAAERSYEQYF
.	many	TRBV5-1	14	TRBJ2-7	TGCGCCAGCAGCCCGCAGGGCCAAACCTACGAGCAGTACTTC	CASSPQGQTYEQYF
TRBD2	.	TRBV6-2/TRBV6-3	15	TRBJ2-3	TGTGCCAGCAGTTTCGGACTAGCGGGAAGGAATACGCAGTATTTT	CASSFGLAGRNTQYF
.	.	TRBV19	16	TRBJ2-7	TGTGCCAGTAGCCCCCTGGCGGGACAGAAATTATACGAGCAGTACTTC	CASSPLAGQKLYEQYF
.	few	TRBV13	15	TRBJ2-1	TGTGCCAGCAGCTTATTCAGTAATACCATCAATGAGCAGTTCTTC	CASSLFSNTINEQFF